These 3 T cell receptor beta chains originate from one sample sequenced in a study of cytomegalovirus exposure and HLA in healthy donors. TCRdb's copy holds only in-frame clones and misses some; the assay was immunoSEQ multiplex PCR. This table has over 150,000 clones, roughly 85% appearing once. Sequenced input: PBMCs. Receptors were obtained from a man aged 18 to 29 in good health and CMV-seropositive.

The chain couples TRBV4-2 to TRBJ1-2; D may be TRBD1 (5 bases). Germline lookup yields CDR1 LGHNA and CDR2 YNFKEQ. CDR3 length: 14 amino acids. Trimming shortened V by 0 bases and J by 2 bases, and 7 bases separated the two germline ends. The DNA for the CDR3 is TGTGCCAGCAGCCAAGAAGACAGAAACTATGGCTACACCTTC. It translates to CASSQEDRNYGYTF.

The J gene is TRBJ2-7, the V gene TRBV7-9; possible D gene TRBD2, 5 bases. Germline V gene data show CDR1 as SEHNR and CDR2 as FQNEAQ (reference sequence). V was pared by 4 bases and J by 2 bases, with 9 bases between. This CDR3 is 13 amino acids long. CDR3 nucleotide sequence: TGTGCCAGCAGCTCGGTAGCGACCTACGAGCAGTACTTC. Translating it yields CASSSVATYEQYF.

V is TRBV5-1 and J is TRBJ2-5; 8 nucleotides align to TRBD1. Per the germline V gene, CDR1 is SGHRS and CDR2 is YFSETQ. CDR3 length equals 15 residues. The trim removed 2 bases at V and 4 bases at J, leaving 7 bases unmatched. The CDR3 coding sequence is TGCGCCAGCAGCTTCGGACAGGGATCGAGAGAGACCCAGTACTTC. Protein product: CASSFGQGSRETQYF.